What follows describes a single TCR beta chain. Its antigen is still unknown. Using immunoSEQ multiplex PCR, the repertoire was profiled, and TCRdb retains in-frame clones only, with some absent. The sample contains roughly 90,000 clones, about 88% of which appear only once. The data were obtained in a study of graft-versus-host responses after intestinal transplantation. About the research overall: Anti-thymocyte globulin was used for induction in all recipients, who then took tacrolimus and steroids for two to four years.

Study results and limitations: Allografts of patients with graft-donor T cell macrochimerism showed high graft-versus-host to host-versus-graft clone ratios. In recipient marrow, GvH clones were found, and some appeared first in ileum or blood.

J was trimmed by 6 bases and V by 4 bases; bases with no gene match: 11. Germline CDR1 is MNHEY and CDR2 is SMNVEV (reference sequence). This CDR3 comprises 17 residues. The TCR originated in a human donor who was the organ donor for an intestinal transplant. The chain combines TRBV27 with TRBJ2-1, with 11 positions matching TRBD1. The sequences come from unstimulated CD4+ T cells sorted from spleen or lymph node cells, collected before transplant. The CDR3 region is CASSWRFGTGGLNEQFF. The CDR3 nucleotides read TGTGCCAGCAGTTGGCGGTTCGGGACAGGGGGGCTCAATGAGCAGTTCTTC.